This T cell receptor beta chain was documented in a study of blood T cell repertoires in COVID-19. Using immunoSEQ multiplex PCR, the repertoire was profiled, and TCRdb retains in-frame clones only, with some absent. The sample consists of about 180,000 clones, 84% of them appearing once. The clonotype originates from a man between 18 and 29 years old with active or convalescent COVID-19. The sample consisted of peripheral blood.

CDR3 amino acids: CSVTTGGAEQYF. The CDR3 region has the DNA TGCAGCGTAACGACAGGGGGTGCCGAGCAGTACTTC. V gene TRBV29-1 combines with J gene TRBJ2-7; TRBD1 matches 9 bases. Looked up from germline, CDR1 is SQVTM and CDR2 is ANQGSEA. The CDR3 covers 12 residues. J lost 6 bases, V lost 6 bases, and 6 bases had no gene match.